These 18 T cell receptor beta chains were sequenced from one sample in a study of CD8 T cells in ankylosing spondylitis. TCRdb re-called the 5' RACE reads through MiXCR, storing one row per CDR3 protein. Of 210,000 or so distinct CDR3 sequences listed, roughly 25% are singletons. Sequenced sample: blood, either unsorted or a sorted T cell fraction (not recorded which). These receptors were obtained from a male donor with ankylosing spondylitis or in good health (not recorded which).

This clonotype was detected many times. The rearrangement links TRBV4-3 to TRBJ2-3; 14 bases align to TRBD2. Trimming at V came to 0 bases and at J to 0 bases, leaving 5 bases not matched to a gene. CDR1 is LGHNA and CDR2 is YSLEER in the germline V gene. This CDR3 is built from 19 residues. In nucleotides, the CDR3 is TGCGCCAGCAGCCAAGATCGGAGACTAGCGGGAGGGAGCACAGATACGCAGTATTTT. Translated: CASSQDRRLAGGSTDTQYF.

This clonotype was counted at least ten times. The chain employs TRBV27 and TRBJ2-1; the match to TRBD2 covers 15 bases. V shed 5 bases and J 9 bases; nucleotides not matched to a gene: 8. The CDR3 consists of 16 residues. The germline CDR1 and CDR2 sequences are MNHEY and SMNVEV (reference sequence). This chain's CDR3 is CASSRGGTSGRFEQFF. DNA for the CDR3: TGTGCCAGCAGTCGCGGCGGGACTAGCGGGAGGTTTGAGCAGTTCTTC.

This clonotype was observed many times. V gene TRBV12-3 or TRBV12-4 combines with J gene TRBJ1-1; 8 bases fit TRBD1. The ends lost 6 bases at V and 4 bases at J; junction bases unmatched: 10. The CDR3 is 15 amino acids. CDR3 residues: CASSQHLQGGTEAFF. The CDR3 DNA reads as TGTGCCAGCAGCCAACATCTACAGGGGGGCACTGAAGCTTTCTTT.

The chain carries TRBV12-3 or TRBV12-4 and TRBJ1-5; D is unresolved. The CDR3 spans 14 residues. The V end lost 5 bases, the J end lost 3 bases, and 11 bases lay between the germline ends. DNA for the CDR3: TGTGCCAGCAGTGAGGCGGAGCTCAATCAGCCCCAGCATTTT. Protein sequence: CASSEAELNQPQHF.

This clonotype appeared once. V is TRBV18 and J is TRBJ2-3; D unresolved. Trimming cost V 3 bases and J 6 bases, with 10 bases left between them. This CDR3 comprises 13 residues. The germline gives CDR1 KGHSH, CDR2 LQKENI. The CDR3 sequence: CASSPGATDTQYF. CDR3 DNA sequence: TGTGCCAGCTCACCTGGTGCCACGGATACGCAGTATTTT.

The chain joins TRBV12-3 or TRBV12-4 to TRBJ1-2, with 7 bases fitting TRBD1. The CDR3 contains 13 residues. J gave up 7 bases and V 4 bases, and 6 bases lay outside the gene matches. CDR3 sequence reads: CASSSRGQGGYTF. DNA for the CDR3: TGTGCCAGCAGTTCTAGGGGGCAGGGTGGCTACACCTTC.

This clonotype was recorded at least ten times. The rearrangement uses TRBV21-1 and TRBJ2-7; the table's D call TRBD1 went unverified against the DNA. TRBV21-1 is a listed pseudogene. This CDR3 region has 17 residues. This CDR3 reads CASSKARVHGRNYEQYF. CDR3 bases: TGTGCCAGCAGCAAAGCGAGGGTACACGGGCGAAACTACGAGCAGTACTTC.

This clonotype was recorded many times. The chain links TRBV25-1 to TRBJ2-3; D remains ambiguous. This CDR3 contains 12 residues. CDR1 MGHDK and CDR2 SYGVNS come from the germline V gene. V lost 8 bases and J lost 8, with 14 bases in between. DNA of the CDR3: TGTGCCAGCGCCACTTGGATGGCTACGCAGTATTTT. Translating it yields CASATWMATQYF.

This clonotype was counted many times. V and J are TRBV20-1 and TRBJ1-2, with 8 nucleotides matching TRBD1. Losses at the gene ends were 6 bases for V and 4 bases for J; bases not matched to a gene: 4. Germline-derived CDR1 and CDR2 are DFQATT and SNEGSKA (reference sequence). The CDR3 runs 12 residues. CDR3 sequence (DNA): TGCAGTGCCGGGACAGGCCCCTATGGCTACACCTTC. Its translation is CSAGTGPYGYTF.

In this sample, this clonotype turned up a few times. CDR3 loop: CSVKTSGKRNEQFF. In DNA form, the CDR3 reads TGCAGTGTCAAGACTAGCGGGAAGAGGAATGAGCAGTTCTTC. The chain carries TRBV20-1 and TRBJ2-1; 11 bases are shared with TRBD2. Germline lookup yields CDR1 DFQATT and CDR2 SNEGSKA (reference sequence). CDR3 size: 14 residues. V shed 7 bases and J 7 bases; nucleotides not matched to a gene: 9.

The chain carries TRBV11-2 and TRBJ2-4; 12 positions agree with TRBD1. The CDR3 covers 19 residues. With 2 bases clipped from V and 0 bases from J, the junction kept 8 bases outside the gene matches. Looked up from germline, CDR1 is SGHAT and CDR2 is FQNNGV. CDR3 DNA sequence: TGTGCCAGCAGCTTATTCGGGACAGGGGGCGATGGAGCCAAAAACATTCAGTACTTC. Its protein product is CASSLFGTGGDGAKNIQYF.

This clonotype came up many times. The chain combines TRBV5-1 with TRBJ2-7; 7 bases line up with TRBD1. Losses at the gene ends were 4 bases for V and 0 bases for J; bases not matched to a gene: 4. The CDR3 length is 14 residues. Germline-derived CDR1 and CDR2 are SGHRS and YFSETQ. The CDR3 coding sequence is TGCGCCAGCAGCCCAACAGGGGACTCCTACGAGCAGTACTTC. The encoded protein is CASSPTGDSYEQYF. The whole variable domain, remainder taken from reference TRBV5-1 and TRBJ2-7, is KAGVTQTPRYLIKTRGQQVTLSCSPISGHRSVSWYQQTPGQGLQFLFEYFSETQRNKGNFPGRFSGRQFSNSRSEMNVSTLELGDSALYLCASSPTGDSYEQYFGPGTRLTVT.

This clonotype has only a few counts. The chain recombines TRBV29-1 with TRBJ2-5, with 7 bases matching TRBD2. After removal of 7 bases from V and 5 bases from J, the junction contained 13 bases not matched to a gene. CDR1 and CDR2 from the germline V gene are SQVTM and ANQGSEA. The CDR3 runs to 14 residues. CDR3 DNA sequence: TGCAGCGGAACTCCGAGGGAGGGGCTGGAGACCCAGTACTTC. Its protein is CSGTPREGLETQYF.

The chain recombines TRBV27 with TRBJ2-3; 8 positions agree with TRBD2. The V gene's germline CDR1 is MNHEY and CDR2 SMNVEV (reference sequence). The CDR3 contains 15 residues. The ends lost 5 bases at V and 3 bases at J; junction bases unmatched: 7. CDR3 protein: CASSPGAGVTDTQYF. The DNA of the CDR3 is TGTGCCAGCAGTCCCGGAGCGGGAGTTACAGATACGCAGTATTTT.

V usage is TRBV20-1 and J usage is TRBJ2-6, with 8 bases lining up with TRBD2. The CDR3 length is 15 residues. Looked up from germline, CDR1 is DFQATT and CDR2 is SNEGSKA (reference sequence). J was trimmed by 3 bases and V by 5 bases; bases with no gene match: 6. CDR3 amino acids: CSASAGVSGANVLTF. The DNA of the CDR3 is TGCAGTGCTTCAGCGGGAGTAAGTGGGGCCAACGTCCTGACTTTC.

This clonotype appeared a few times. A much larger clone lies a single base off, so this may be a read error. The genes are TRBV15 and TRBJ2-1; D perhaps matches TRBD2 (5 bases). Germline CDR1 and CDR2: LNHNV and YYDKDF (reference sequence). Trimming shortened V by 11 bases and J by 0 bases, and 14 bases separated the two germline ends. The CDR3 has 14 residues. The CDR3 DNA reads TGTGCCCCCCAGAGAGGGAGCTCCTACAATGAGCAGTTCTTC. Protein sequence: CAPQRGSSYNEQFF.

This clonotype was found many times. The genes are TRBV5-1 and TRBJ2-7, with 10 bases aligning to TRBD2. Germline CDR1 and CDR2: SGHRS and YFSETQ. The CDR3 length is 13 residues. With 6 bases clipped from V and 5 bases from J, the junction kept 5 bases outside the gene matches. CDR3 loop: CASKSSGSNEQYF. The CDR3 DNA sequence: TGCGCCAGCAAATCTAGCGGGAGTAACGAGCAGTACTTC.

This clonotype was recorded many times. V is TRBV5-6 and J is TRBJ1-6; D is perhaps TRBD1 (6 bases). V was shortened by 4 bases and J by 5 bases, with 10 bases between the two germline ends. This CDR3 region has 14 residues. Per germline, CDR1 SGHDT and CDR2 YYEEEE. The DNA of the CDR3 is TGTGCCAGCAGCCAAAGGACAGATAATTCACCCCTCCACTTT. It yields the protein CASSQRTDNSPLHF.